This T cell receptor (beta chain) was retrieved from a study of cytomegalovirus exposure and HLA in healthy donors. The wider study: Among the approximately 420 donors who were genotyped, around 77% fell in the genetic ancestry cluster that is associated with self-reported Caucasian donors. Study conclusions and caveats: An analysis was carried out at a later point. It showed that HLA-associated TCR beta chains were more clonally expanded than equally common non-associated chains. The study assumed roughly uniform donor sequencing depth for presence/absence analyses. Sequencing probably produced one cluster of sequence variants that were highly shared.

Turning to this clone: Its antigen is still unknown.

PCR was performed using 60 Vbeta and 13 Jbeta primers. Method: immunoSEQ multiplex PCR; TCRdb's copy keeps in-frame clones and lacks some. Of 120,000 to 150,000 clones in the sample, 65% to 75% were seen once. V shed 6 bases and J shed 3 bases, with 9 bases lying between them. In germline, CDR1 is MNHNS, CDR2 SASEGT. The length of the CDR3 is 13 residues. This clonotype originated in a man aged 55 to 70 in good health and CMV-seronegative. The sample consisted of PBMCs. This chain connects TRBV6-1 to TRBJ1-5, with a tentative D call TRBD1 (5 bases). The CDR3, as DNA: TGTGCCAGCAGGGAGGGACCCAATCAGCCCCAGCATTTT. Translating gives CASREGPNQPQHF.